The entry below describes one T cell receptor beta chain. The specificity of this receptor is unknown. Per-base qualities were not stored, and no clone one base away is much larger. Reading the label with the study, this specimen's time point is: about 28 days (+/-7) after the second vaccine dose. AZD1222 recipients given second doses at about 4 weeks or at about 12 weeks were pooled, since spike-specific TCR depth and breadth were not found to differ between the two schedules. Vaccinee samples came from UK trials COV001 and COV002, including a single-blind randomized controlled phase 2/3 trial of AZD1222 (ChAdOx1 nCoV-19) in healthy adults. Trial participant PBMC samples were collected at day 0 and day 28 after the second dose for TCRbeta chain sequencing. The data were taken from a study of T cell responses to AZD1222 COVID-19 vaccine (dated by TCRdb to the early 2020s). For the study in its entirety: A total of approximately 230 trial participants underwent TCR sequencing, of whom some 210 received two doses of AZD1222 and around 25 received two doses of the MenACWY control vaccine. Trial participants were enrolled into age subgroups of 18-55, 56-69 and 70-plus years, which contained around 150, 29 and 61 TCR-sequenced participants, respectively.

Unmatched junction bases come to 9, with V trimmed by 10 bases and J by 7 bases. The CDR3, cysteine through phenylalanine, is 14 amino acids long. Only the CDR3 portion is preserved as DNA: 42 bases, with reading frame beginning at the first base. Reading the germline V gene gives CDR1 LGHNT and CDR2 FRNRAP. The CDR3 regions of human TCRbeta chains were analyzed by immunosequencing. The study's own analysis went as follows. Repertoire TCRs were matched against a reference library of SARS-CoV-2-specific TCRs generated with the MIRA antigen-specificity platform. Breadth meant the fraction of unique TCRs that were SARS-CoV-2-associated, whereas depth meant the fraction of total T cells that were SARS-CoV-2-associated. Each spike-specific TCR was assigned to its reactive spike region and to a CD4 or CD8 class using the MIRA data. Log10-transformed breadth and depth values were compared by one-way ANOVA with Sidak's multiple comparisons tests. TCRdb re-hosts the immuneACCESS table, in-frame sequences only. Its copies lack some clones; in the studies checked, an unresolved V gene accounts for under half of them, and the cause for the rest is not known. V and J calls plus clone size are reproduced from that table; the DNA served to infer D and trimming. Present in this sample are 100,000 to 150,000 clones, 80% to 95% of which were seen just once. Approximately 2% of the sample is held by the ten biggest clonotypes.

Results and caveats for the whole study, not just this receptor: Because no day 14 peak-response samples were available, repertoires were characterized only after the peak T cell response. Conclusions about previously exposed vaccinees were limited because only six AZD1222 recipients were SARS-CoV-2 seropositive at baseline. The vaccine-associated CD4 TCRs covered the entire spike protein, and the dominant responses fell in regions 160-218 and 743-854. The 56-69-year group was small, and its depth increase did not reach significance, likely because of low power. After two AZD1222 doses, both the breadth and the depth of spike-specific TCRs were significantly higher than at day 0 and than in MenACWY recipients. Reportedly, almost half of the unique spike-specific TCRs recognized epitopes lying outside the regions that are mutated in the B.1.351 and B.1.1.7 variants. Participants were mostly white British and included more females than males, and it was suggested by the authors that clonal diversity may have been underestimated.

The TCR sequence derives from an adult who received the AZD1222 COVID-19 vaccine. The sequence joins TRBV12-5 to TRBJ2-2; TRBD1 aligns with 10 central bases. Sequencing was performed on peripheral blood, taken 28 days after the second AZD1222 dose. The DNA sequence reads TGTGCTACTCCCGGACAGGGGGGGGACGGGGAGCTGTTTTTT. Its amino acids are CATPGQGGDGELFF. The CDR3, completed at both ends by the reference TRBV12-5 and TRBJ2-2 genes, gives the full variable domain DARVTQTPRHKVTEMGQEVTMRCQPILGHNTVFWYRQTMMQGLELLAYFRNRAPLDDSGMPKDRFSAEMPDATLATLKIQPSEPRDSAVYFCATPGQGGDGELFFGEGSRLTVL.